Given below is one T cell receptor beta chain in context. This sample was taken from a study of blood T cell repertoires in COVID-19. The CDR3 sequence is 13 residues long. CDR1 SGHKS and CDR2 YYEKEE come from the germline V gene (reference sequence). The ends were cut back, 1 base at V and 6 bases at J, with 8 bases in the middle. TCRdb keeps only in-frame clones here, not all; method: immunoSEQ multiplex PCR. The data show tens of thousands of clones, over 75% seen once. The source material was peripheral blood. This rearrangement joins TRBV5-5 to TRBJ2-1; D possibly corresponds to TRBD1 (5 bases). This TCR was recovered from a human donor in a cohort sampled during active COVID-19. The CDR3 DNA follows: TGTGCCAGCAGCTTGCCAGGGTCCAATGAGCAGTTCTTC. Its translation is CASSLPGSNEQFF.